This entry is about one TCR beta chain. Its antigen is not identified. These data belong to a study of graft-versus-host responses after intestinal transplantation. Study in general: Recipients underwent multivisceral, liver-intestinal, or isolated intestinal transplants. Every one of the recipients received anti-thymocyte globulin induction and afterwards took tacrolimus and steroids for approximately 3 years.

Clones were sequenced by immunoSEQ multiplex PCR, and TCRdb holds only the in-frame ones, with some missing. The sample contains tens of thousands of clones, about 94% of which appear only once. The length of the CDR3 is 18 residues. Trimming cost V 5 bases and J 5 bases; bases outside gene matches: 16. Germline V gives CDR1 MNHEY, CDR2 SMNVEV (reference sequence). Sequenced here: unstimulated CD8+ T cells sorted from spleen or lymph node cells, sampled before intestinal transplant. This receptor was obtained from a human donor who received an intestinal transplant. The chain combines TRBV27 with TRBJ2-1, with 9 positions matching TRBD1. CDR3 protein: CASSGGDWGTGTNNEQFF. In DNA, the CDR3 is TGTGCCAGCAGTGGAGGGGATTGGGGGACAGGGACGAACAATGAGCAGTTCTTC.